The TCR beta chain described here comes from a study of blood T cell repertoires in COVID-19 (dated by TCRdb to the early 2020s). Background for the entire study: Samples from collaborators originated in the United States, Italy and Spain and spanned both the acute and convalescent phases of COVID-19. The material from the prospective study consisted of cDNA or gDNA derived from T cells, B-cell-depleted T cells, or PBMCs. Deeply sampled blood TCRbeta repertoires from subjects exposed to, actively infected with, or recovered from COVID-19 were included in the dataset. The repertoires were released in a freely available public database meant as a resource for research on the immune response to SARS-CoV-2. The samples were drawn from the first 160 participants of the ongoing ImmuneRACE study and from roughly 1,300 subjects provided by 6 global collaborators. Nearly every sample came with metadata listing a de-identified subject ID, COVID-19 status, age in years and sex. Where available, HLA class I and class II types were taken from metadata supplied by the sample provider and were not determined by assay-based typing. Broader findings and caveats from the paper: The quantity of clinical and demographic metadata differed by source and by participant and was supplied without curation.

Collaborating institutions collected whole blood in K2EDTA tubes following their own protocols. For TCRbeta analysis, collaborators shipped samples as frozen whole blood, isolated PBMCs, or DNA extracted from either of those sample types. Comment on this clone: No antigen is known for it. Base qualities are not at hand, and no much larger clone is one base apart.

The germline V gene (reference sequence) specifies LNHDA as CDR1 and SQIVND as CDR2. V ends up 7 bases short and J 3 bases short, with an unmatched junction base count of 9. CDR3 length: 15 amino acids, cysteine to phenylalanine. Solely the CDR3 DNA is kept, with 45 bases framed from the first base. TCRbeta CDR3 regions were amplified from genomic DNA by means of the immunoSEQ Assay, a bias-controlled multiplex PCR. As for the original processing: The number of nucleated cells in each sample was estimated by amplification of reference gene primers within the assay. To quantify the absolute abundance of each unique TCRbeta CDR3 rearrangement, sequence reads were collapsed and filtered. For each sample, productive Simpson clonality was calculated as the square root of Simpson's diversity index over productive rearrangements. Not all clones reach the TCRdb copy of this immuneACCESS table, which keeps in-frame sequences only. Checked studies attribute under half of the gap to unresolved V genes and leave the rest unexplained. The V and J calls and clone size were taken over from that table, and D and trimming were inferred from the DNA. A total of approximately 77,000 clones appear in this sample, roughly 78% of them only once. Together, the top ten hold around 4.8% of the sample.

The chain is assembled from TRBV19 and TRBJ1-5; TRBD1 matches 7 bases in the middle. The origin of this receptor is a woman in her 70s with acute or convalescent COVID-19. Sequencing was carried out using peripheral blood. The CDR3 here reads CASNKDRSSNQPQHF. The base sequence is TGTGCCAGTAACAAGGACAGGTCTTCCAATCAGCCCCAGCATTTT. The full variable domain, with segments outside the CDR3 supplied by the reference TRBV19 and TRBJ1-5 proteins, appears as DGGITQSPKYLFRKEGQNVTLSCEQNLNHDAMYWYRQDPGQGLRLIYYSQIVNDFQKGDIAEGYSVSREKKESFPLTVTSAQKNPTAFYLCASNKDRSSNQPQHFGDGTRLSIL.